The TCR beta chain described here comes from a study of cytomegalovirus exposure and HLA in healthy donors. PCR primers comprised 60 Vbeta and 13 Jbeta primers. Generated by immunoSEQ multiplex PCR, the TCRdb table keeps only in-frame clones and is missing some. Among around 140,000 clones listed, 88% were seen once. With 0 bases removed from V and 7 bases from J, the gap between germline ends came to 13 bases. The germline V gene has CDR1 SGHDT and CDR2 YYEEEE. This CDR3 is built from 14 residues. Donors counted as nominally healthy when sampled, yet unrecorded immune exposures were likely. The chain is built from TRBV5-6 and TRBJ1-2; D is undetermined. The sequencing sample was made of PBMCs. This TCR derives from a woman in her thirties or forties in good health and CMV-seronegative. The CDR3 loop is CASSLAVDLGGYTF. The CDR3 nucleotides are TGTGCCAGCAGCTTGGCCGTGGACTTGGGTGGCTACACCTTC.